The rows below give T cell receptor beta chains drawn from one sample of a study of T cell responses to AZD1222 COVID-19 vaccine. Generated by immunoSEQ multiplex PCR, the TCRdb table keeps only in-frame clones and is missing some. Among about 99,000 clones listed, roughly 92% were seen once. The sample here was peripheral blood, taken on day 0 of AZD1222 vaccination. These receptor sequences come from an adult in good health. Each CDR3 is given with its conserved first and last residue.

CDR3 protein: CASSPPGGPSTYEQYF
J gene: TRBJ2-7
V gene: TRBV7-6

CDR3 protein: CASSLGTSGGYEQYF
J gene: TRBJ2-7
V gene: TRBV7-2

CDR3 protein: CASSQGAGGRDTQYF
J gene: TRBJ2-3
V gene: TRBV4-1

CDR3 protein: CASSQLRSEGYTF
J gene: TRBJ1-2
V gene: TRBV4-1

CDR3 protein: CASSLLPGQRMDEQYF
J gene: TRBJ2-7
V gene: TRBV7-9

CDR3 protein: CASSQDSSSGNTIYF
J gene: TRBJ1-3
V gene: TRBV14

CDR3 protein: CASSFRGRDNYGYTF
J gene: TRBJ1-2
V gene: TRBV27

CDR3 protein: CASSPPGQPMNTEAFF
J gene: TRBJ1-1
V gene: TRBV18

CDR3 protein: CASSPRDSSGTEAFF
J gene: TRBJ1-1
V gene: TRBV18

CDR3 protein: CASSSGIYGYTF
J gene: TRBJ1-2
V gene: TRBV7-9

CDR3 protein: CATSDRDRVIIYEQYF
J gene: TRBJ2-7
V gene: TRBV15

CDR3 protein: CASNRRAEAFF
J gene: TRBJ1-1
V gene: TRBV5-8

CDR3 protein: CASSPQGNGYTF
J gene: TRBJ1-2
V gene: TRBV16

CDR3 protein: CASTDGGSSGNTIYF
J gene: TRBJ1-3
V gene: TRBV9

CDR3 protein: CASSQWQPQYF
J gene: TRBJ2-7
V gene: TRBV14

CDR3 protein: CASSQINRATGNTIYF
J gene: TRBJ1-3
V gene: TRBV14

CDR3 protein: CASSAGGGIQYF
J gene: TRBJ2-4
V gene: TRBV9

CDR3 protein: CASSQETWSEEQFF
J gene: TRBJ2-1
V gene: TRBV4-2

CDR3 protein: CATSDLTGGKGENQPQHF
J gene: TRBJ1-5
V gene: TRBV24-1

CDR3 protein: CATKPGSNYGYTF
J gene: TRBJ1-2
V gene: TRBV28

CDR3 protein: CASSLGTGTVYTGELFF
J gene: TRBJ2-2
V gene: TRBV27

CDR3 protein: CASSLGLAASTDTQYF
J gene: TRBJ2-3
V gene: TRBV5-1